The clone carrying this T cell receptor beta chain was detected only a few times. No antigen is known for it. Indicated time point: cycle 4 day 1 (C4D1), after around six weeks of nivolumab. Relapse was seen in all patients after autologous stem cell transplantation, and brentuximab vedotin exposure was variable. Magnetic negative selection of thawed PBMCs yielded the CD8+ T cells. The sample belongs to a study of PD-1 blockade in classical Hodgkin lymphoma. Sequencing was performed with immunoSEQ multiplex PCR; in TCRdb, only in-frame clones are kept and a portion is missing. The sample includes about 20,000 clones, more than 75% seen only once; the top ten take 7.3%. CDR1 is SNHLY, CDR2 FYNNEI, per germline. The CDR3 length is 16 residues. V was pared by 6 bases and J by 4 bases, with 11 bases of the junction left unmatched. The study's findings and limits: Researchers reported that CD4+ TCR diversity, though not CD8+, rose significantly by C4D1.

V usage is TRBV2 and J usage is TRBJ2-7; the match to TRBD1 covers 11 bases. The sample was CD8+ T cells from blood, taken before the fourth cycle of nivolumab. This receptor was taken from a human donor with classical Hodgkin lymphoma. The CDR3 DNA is TGTGCCAGCAGCCCCTCGAGGACAGGGGGCAATTACGAGCAGTACTTC. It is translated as CASSPSRTGGNYEQYF.